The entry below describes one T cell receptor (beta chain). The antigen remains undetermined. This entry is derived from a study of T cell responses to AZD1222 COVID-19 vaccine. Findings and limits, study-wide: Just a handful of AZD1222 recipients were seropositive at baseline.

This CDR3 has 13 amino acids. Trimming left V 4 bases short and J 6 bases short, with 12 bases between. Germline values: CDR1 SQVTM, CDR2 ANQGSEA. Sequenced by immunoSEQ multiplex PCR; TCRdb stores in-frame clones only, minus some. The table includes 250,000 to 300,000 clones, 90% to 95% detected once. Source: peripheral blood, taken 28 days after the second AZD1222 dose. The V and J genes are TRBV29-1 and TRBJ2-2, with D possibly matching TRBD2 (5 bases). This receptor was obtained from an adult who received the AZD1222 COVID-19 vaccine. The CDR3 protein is CSVGGQRAGELFF. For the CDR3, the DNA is TGCAGCGTTGGCGGGCAAAGGGCCGGGGAGCTGTTTTTT.